This note documents a single T cell receptor beta chain sequence. Its antigen remains unidentified. These data originate in a study of CXCR3-negative and CXCR3-positive naive CD8 T cells. Through 5' RACE with UMI labels, the TRB cDNA libraries were prepared. TCRdb reprocessed the 5' RACE reads and reports one entry per CDR3 protein, with no DNA. Its listing shows roughly 50,000 distinct CDR3 sequences. Study-level points and caveats: Relative to CXCR3-negative naive cells, CXCR3-positive naive cells had more hydrophobic TRB CDR3s. Naive CXCR3-negative cells resembled naive CXCR3-positive cells in TRBV-TRBJ usage; memory cells differed.

The CDR3 sequence is 13 residues long. The V gene's germline CDR1 is LGHDT and CDR2 YNNKEL (reference sequence). This TCR derives from a human donor in good health. Some clones in this sample may be carry-over from other donors' samples. This sequence joins TRBV3-1 and TRBJ2-7; TCRdb selects TRBD2, and the lack of DNA leaves this call unchecked. What was sequenced was naive CXCR3+ CD8+ T cells from blood. Regarding subset: CD45RO-CCR7+CD27+CD95- naive CD8+ T cells expressing CXCR3 (TNR3+). The CDR3 region is CASSQVGEYEQYF.